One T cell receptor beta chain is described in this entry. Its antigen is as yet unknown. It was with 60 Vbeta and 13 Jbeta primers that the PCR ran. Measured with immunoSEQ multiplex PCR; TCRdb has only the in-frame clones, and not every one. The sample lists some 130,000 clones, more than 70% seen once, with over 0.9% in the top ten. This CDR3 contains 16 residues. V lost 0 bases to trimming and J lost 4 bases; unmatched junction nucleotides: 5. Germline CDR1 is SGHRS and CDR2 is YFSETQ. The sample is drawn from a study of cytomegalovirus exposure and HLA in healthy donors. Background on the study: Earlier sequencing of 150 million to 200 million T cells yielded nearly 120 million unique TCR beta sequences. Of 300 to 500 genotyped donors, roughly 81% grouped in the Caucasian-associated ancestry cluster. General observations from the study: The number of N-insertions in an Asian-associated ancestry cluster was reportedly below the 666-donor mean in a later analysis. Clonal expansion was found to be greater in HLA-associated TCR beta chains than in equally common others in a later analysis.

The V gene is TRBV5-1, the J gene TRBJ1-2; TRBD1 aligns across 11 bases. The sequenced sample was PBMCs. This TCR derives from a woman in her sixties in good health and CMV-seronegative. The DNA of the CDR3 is TGCGCCAGCAGCTTGGCCCCGGGACAGGGGGGCTATGGCTACACCTTC. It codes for CASSLAPGQGGYGYTF.